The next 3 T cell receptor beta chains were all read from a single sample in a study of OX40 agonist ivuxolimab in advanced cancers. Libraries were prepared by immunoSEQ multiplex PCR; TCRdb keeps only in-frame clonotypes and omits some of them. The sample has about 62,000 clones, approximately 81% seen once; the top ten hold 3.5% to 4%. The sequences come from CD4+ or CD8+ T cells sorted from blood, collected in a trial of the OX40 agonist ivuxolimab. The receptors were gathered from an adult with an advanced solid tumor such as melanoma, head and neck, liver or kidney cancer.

CDR3 in amino acids: CASSSLGQGYEQYF. As DNA, the CDR3 is TGTGCCAGCAGTTCCTTGGGACAGGGCTACGAGCAGTACTTC. The rearrangement links TRBV6-5 to TRBJ2-7; 9 bases are shared with TRBD1. In germline, CDR1 is MNHEY, CDR2 SVGAGI. The CDR3 spans 14 residues. J was trimmed by 3 bases and V by 4 bases; bases with no gene match: 4.

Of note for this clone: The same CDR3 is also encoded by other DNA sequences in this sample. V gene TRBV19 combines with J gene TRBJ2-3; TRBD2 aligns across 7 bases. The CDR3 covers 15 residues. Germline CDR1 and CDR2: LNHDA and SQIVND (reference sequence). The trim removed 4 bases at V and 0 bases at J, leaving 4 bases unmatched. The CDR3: CASSRGGTSTDTQYF. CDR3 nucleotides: TGTGCCAGTAGTAGGGGGGGTACTAGCACAGATACGCAGTATTTT.

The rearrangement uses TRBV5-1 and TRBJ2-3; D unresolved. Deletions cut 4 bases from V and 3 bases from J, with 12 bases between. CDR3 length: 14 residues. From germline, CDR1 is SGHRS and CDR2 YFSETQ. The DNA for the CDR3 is TGCGCCAGCAGCCCCCCGTCTGGGACAGATACGCAGTATTTT. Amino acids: CASSPPSGTDTQYF.